These 28 T cell receptor beta chains were all obtained from the same sample, sequenced in a study of tumor-infiltrating lymphocytes in localized non-small cell lung cancer. Libraries were prepared by immunoSEQ multiplex PCR; TCRdb keeps only in-frame clonotypes and omits some of them. The data show about 13,000 clones, about 70% seen once. The source material was uninvolved lung tissue not adjacent to the tumor. The receptor source for this set is a human donor with non-small cell lung cancer.

The V and J genes are TRBV6-5 and TRBJ2-1; no clear D. The CDR3 is 13 residues long. V was shortened by 1 base and J by 6 bases, with 7 bases between the two germline ends. CDR1 MNHEY and CDR2 SVGAGI come from the germline V gene. The CDR3 nucleotides read TGTGCCAGCAGTTACTTTGGTTCCAATGAGCAGTTCTTC. Its protein product is CASSYFGSNEQFF.

The chain has TRBV15 and TRBJ2-6, with D tentatively TRBD1 (6 bases). Germline V gene lookup returns CDR1 LNHNV and CDR2 YYDKDF (reference sequence). The CDR3 sequence is 17 residues long. The V end lost 3 bases, the J end lost 0 bases, and 12 bases lay between the germline ends. The CDR3 spells CATSRGTTYSGANVLTF. The CDR3 coding sequence is TGTGCCACCAGCAGGGGGACAACCTACTCTGGGGCCAACGTCCTGACTTTC.

As for this clone: A read error is likely here: a far larger clone is one base away. This specimen includes other DNA sequences encoding the same CDR3. The chain recombines TRBV5-4 with TRBJ1-2, with D perhaps matching TRBD1 (6 bases). Between the trimmed V and J ends, which lost 4 bases and 7 bases, there was a span of 17 bases. Germline CDR1 and CDR2: SGHNT and YYREEE (reference sequence). The CDR3 runs 14 residues. The CDR3 DNA reads TGTGCCAGCAGCCTTATACAGGGAAGCGCTGGCTACACCTTC. This sequence encodes CASSLIQGSAGYTF.

V usage is TRBV2 and J usage is TRBJ1-1, with 8 nucleotides matching TRBD1. J was trimmed by 4 bases and V by 6 bases; bases with no gene match: 13. CDR1 SNHLY and CDR2 FYNNEI come from the germline V gene. The CDR3 runs to 16 residues. CDR3 protein: CASREGQALFSTEAFF. The CDR3 bases are TGTGCCAGCAGAGAGGGACAGGCCTTATTTAGCACTGAAGCTTTCTTT.

The chain links TRBV7-9 to TRBJ2-2; TRBD2 matches 7 bases. The length of the CDR3 is 15 residues. Unmatched junction bases numbered 7, after V lost 8 bases and J lost 1 base. Germline V gives CDR1 SEHNR, CDR2 FQNEAQ (reference sequence). The CDR3 DNA follows: TGTGCCAGCGTCTCCGGGGAGGGGAACACCGGGGAGCTGTTTTTT. It is translated as CASVSGEGNTGELFF.

This clone was observed a handful of times. V and J are TRBV6-1 and TRBJ1-2, with TRBD1 as a possible D gene (6 bases). CDR3 length: 15 amino acids. CDR1 and CDR2 (germline): MNHNS, SASEGT. V dropped 0 bases and J dropped 4 bases, with 12 bases sitting between them. CDR3 nucleotide sequence: TGTGCCAGCAGTGAAGCGCCGGACAGACGCTATGGCTACACCTTC. Protein sequence: CASSEAPDRRYGYTF.

The V call is TRBV2, the J call TRBJ1-1; 7 bases align to TRBD1. V shed 6 bases and J 1 base; nucleotides not matched to a gene: 2. The CDR3 is made up of 13 amino acids. The germline CDR1 and CDR2 sequences are SNHLY and FYNNEI. The CDR3 sequence: CASRRQGNTEAFF. The CDR3 coding sequence is TGTGCCAGCAGGAGACAGGGGAACACTGAAGCTTTCTTT. Combining the CDR3 with reference TRBV2 and TRBJ1-1 gives the whole variable domain EPEVTQTPSHQVTQMGQEVILRCVPISNHLYFYWYRQILGQKVEFLVSFYNNEISEKSEIFDDQFSVERPDGSNFTLKIRSTKLEDSAMYFCASRRQGNTEAFFGQGTRLTVV.

CDR3 residues: CASSGTTGPGYGYTF. For the CDR3, the DNA is TGCGCCAGCAGCGGGACGACAGGCCCGGGGTATGGCTACACCTTC. The rearrangement joins TRBV5-1 to TRBJ1-2; the D gene is possibly TRBD1 (6 bases). The CDR3 runs to 15 residues. Germline V gene lookup returns CDR1 SGHRS and CDR2 YFSETQ. Trimming removed 4 bases from V and 5 bases from J, with 18 bases in between.

The V and J genes are TRBV10-3 and TRBJ1-2; TRBD1 matches at 8 bases. The CDR3 runs 15 residues. Trimming at V came to 3 bases and at J to 8 bases, leaving 11 bases not matched to a gene. The V gene's germline CDR1 is ENHRY and CDR2 SYGVKD. CDR3 region: CAISERAGGAYGYTF. The DNA of the CDR3 is TGTGCCATCAGTGAAAGGGCAGGGGGCGCTTACGGCTACACCTTC.

CDR3 nucleotides: TGTGCCAGCAGTATGGACAGGGGGTATAGCGTCCTGACTTTC. It is translated as CASSMDRGYSVLTF. V is TRBV2 and J is TRBJ2-6; 10 bases line up with TRBD1. Germline loops: CDR1 SNHLY, CDR2 FYNNEI. The length of the CDR3 is 14 residues. V was pared by 5 bases and J by 12 bases, with 7 bases of the junction left unmatched.

The genes are TRBV19 and TRBJ2-3; the match to TRBD1 covers 12 bases. CDR3 length equals 14 residues. Unmatched junction bases numbered 6, after V lost 7 bases and J lost 7 bases. CDR1 and CDR2 (germline): LNHDA, SQIVND (reference sequence). CDR3 in amino acids: CASTPGQGANTQYF. The CDR3 DNA follows: TGTGCCAGTACCCCGGGACAGGGGGCGAATACGCAGTATTTT.

The gene calls are TRBV2 and TRBJ2-6, with D unclear. Germline V gene sequence: CDR1 SNHLY, CDR2 FYNNEI. Trimming stripped 7 bases from V and 1 base from J, with 11 bases between. The CDR3 is made up of 15 amino acids. The CDR3 loop is CASNPRVSGANVLTF. CDR3 sequence (DNA): TGTGCCAGCAACCCTAGGGTTTCTGGGGCCAACGTCCTGACTTTC.

The V call is TRBV6-1, the J call TRBJ2-5; 7 positions match TRBD1. There are 14 residues in the CDR3. Trimming took 6 bases from V and 4 from J; bases not matched to a gene: 8. Per the germline V gene, CDR1 is MNHNS and CDR2 is SASEGT. DNA for the CDR3: TGTGCCAGCAGATTGGGACAGAACGCAGAGACCCAGTACTTC. It codes for CASRLGQNAETQYF.

This clone was detected only a few times. This chain joins TRBV4-3 and TRBJ2-5; D is unclear. The germline V and J ends were trimmed by 0 bases and 4 bases, with 12 bases remaining between them. The CDR3 is made up of 15 amino acids. Germline assignment: CDR1 LGHNA and CDR2 YSLEER. The CDR3 here is CASSQENRQGETQYF. DNA for the CDR3: TGCGCCAGCAGCCAAGAAAACCGACAAGGAGAGACCCAGTACTTC.

The V gene is TRBV6-5, the J gene TRBJ2-1; TRBD1 matches 7 bases. CDR3 length: 14 residues. V was clipped by 6 bases and J by 5 bases; unmatched bases: 7. Per germline, CDR1 MNHEY and CDR2 SVGAGI. As DNA, the CDR3 is TGTGCCAGCAGAAAGACAGGGCGAAACAATGAGCAGTTCTTC. This gives the protein CASRKTGRNNEQFF.

V and J are TRBV15 and TRBJ2-3; 8 positions match TRBD2. The ends lost 1 base at V and 0 bases at J; junction bases unmatched: 6. Germline V CDR1 and CDR2: LNHNV, YYDKDF (reference sequence). The CDR3 has 17 amino acids. The CDR3 bases are TGTGCCACCAGCAGAGGGGTAGCGGGATTTAGCACAGATACGCAGTATTTT. The encoded protein is CATSRGVAGFSTDTQYF.

The rearrangement uses TRBV20-1 and TRBJ2-3, with no clear D. The CDR3 is 11 residues long. The V gene's germline CDR1 is DFQATT and CDR2 SNEGSKA (reference sequence). Trimming took off 4 bases at V and 4 bases at J, with 6 bases between the two ends. In DNA form, the CDR3 reads TGCAGTGCTAAAGCACCAGATACGCAGTATTTT. Translation: CSAKAPDTQYF.

The gene calls are TRBV19 and TRBJ1-2; 7 bases match TRBD1. CDR1 is LNHDA and CDR2 is SQIVND in the germline V gene (reference sequence). The CDR3 extends over 15 amino acids. V lost 6 bases to trimming and J lost 4 bases; unmatched junction nucleotides: 11. CDR3 protein: CASRVGGANGYGYTF. The CDR3, as DNA: TGTGCCAGTAGGGTAGGGGGCGCGAATGGCTATGGCTACACCTTC. The full variable domain, with the rest looked up from reference TRBV19 and TRBJ1-2, is DGGITQSPKYLFRKEGQNVTLSCEQNLNHDAMYWYRQDPGQGLRLIYYSQIVNDFQKGDIAEGYSVSREKKESFPLTVTSAQKNPTAFYLCASRVGGANGYGYTFGSGTRLTVV.

The J gene is TRBJ2-4, the V gene TRBV19; possible D gene TRBD2, 6 bases. Germline values: CDR1 LNHDA, CDR2 SQIVND (reference sequence). The V gene lost 2 bases and the J gene lost 2 bases, with 10 bases spanning the gap. The CDR3 length is 15 residues. The CDR3 sequence is CASSIRRESKNIQYF. The CDR3 bases are TGTGCCAGTAGTATAAGGAGGGAATCCAAAAACATTCAGTACTTC.

The rearrangement joins TRBV28 to TRBJ2-7; 12 positions agree with TRBD2. Germline values: CDR1 MDHEN, CDR2 SYDVKM. This CDR3 comprises 15 residues. Trimming cost V 3 bases and J 3 bases; bases outside gene matches: 3. The CDR3 DNA follows: TGTGCCAGCAGTTTGACTAGCGGGGGATTCTACGAGCAGTACTTC. It is translated as CASSLTSGGFYEQYF.

The chain has TRBV30 and TRBJ1-3; D unresolved. CDR1 and CDR2 (germline): GTSNPN, SVGIG (reference sequence). V was shortened by 1 base and J by 4 bases, with 8 bases between the two germline ends. The CDR3 totals 13 residues. CDR3 DNA sequence: TGTGCCTGGAGTGGGGCCTCGGGAAACACCATATATTTT. Amino acid sequence: CAWSGASGNTIYF.

The chain is built from TRBV15 and TRBJ2-7; possible D gene TRBD1, 6 bases. V gave up 0 bases and J gave up 6 bases, with 15 bases separating them. The CDR3 has 15 residues. Germline lookup yields CDR1 LNHNV and CDR2 YYDKDF (reference sequence). The CDR3 loop is CATSRDTGWLSEQYF. The DNA for the CDR3 is TGTGCCACCAGCAGAGATACAGGGTGGCTTAGCGAGCAGTACTTC.

The V and J genes are TRBV10-1 and TRBJ2-7; TRBD2 might be the D (5 bases). CDR3 size: 12 residues. V shed 8 bases and J shed 0 bases, with 8 bases lying between them. The germline CDR1 and CDR2 sequences are WNHNN and SYGVQD (reference sequence). The CDR3 DNA reads as TGCGCCAGCTCAGGAGGCTCCTACGAGCAGTACTTC. Protein: CASSGGSYEQYF.

This clone was counted once. J is TRBJ2-2 and V is TRBV2; D not certain. The length of the CDR3 is 15 residues. The V end lost 3 bases, the J end lost 0 bases, and 8 bases lay between the germline ends. Germline-derived CDR1 and CDR2 are SNHLY and FYNNEI. The CDR3 DNA is TGTGCCAGCAGTGAGTATACGGCGAACACCGGGGAGCTGTTTTTT. It translates to CASSEYTANTGELFF.

The V and J genes are TRBV9 and TRBJ1-5, with 11 bases aligning to TRBD1. CDR1 is SGDLS and CDR2 is YYNGEE in the germline V gene. The CDR3 length is 15 residues. Trimming at V came to 3 bases and at J to 3 bases, leaving 2 bases not matched to a gene. The CDR3 nucleotides read TGTGCCAGCAGCGAGGGACAGGGGGACAATCAGCCCCAGCATTTT. Amino acids: CASSEGQGDNQPQHF.

This CDR3 is CASSPTGVVPYF. DNA for the CDR3: TGCGCCAGCAGCCCGACAGGGGTTGTCCCGTACTTC. The rearrangement links TRBV5-1 to TRBJ2-7; TRBD1 matches 8 bases. V gave up 4 bases and J gave up 12 bases; unmatched junction bases: 9. Germline V gene lookup returns CDR1 SGHRS and CDR2 YFSETQ. The CDR3 has 12 residues.

V is TRBV7-2 and J is TRBJ1-4; TRBD1 matches 7 bases. The CDR3 extends over 13 amino acids. Germline CDR1 and CDR2: SGHTA and FQGNSA. Unmatched junction bases numbered 8, after V lost 9 bases and J lost 7 bases. Here the CDR3 reads CASMRGGTEKLFF. For the CDR3, the DNA is TGTGCCAGTATGAGAGGGGGCACTGAAAAACTGTTTTTT.

The chain has TRBV28 and TRBJ1-1; D unresolved. V dropped 7 bases and J dropped 3 bases, with 12 bases sitting between them. The CDR3 runs 13 residues. Germline V gives CDR1 MDHEN, CDR2 SYDVKM. The CDR3 nucleotides read TGTGCCAGCACTATGGCGGTTTACACTGAAGCTTTCTTT. This translates into CASTMAVYTEAFF.